The source of this TCR beta chain is a study of CD8 T cells in Susac syndrome. After extraction with the RNeasy kit, about 0.5 to 1 ug of the RNA was reverse transcribed using random hexamers. TCRdb reanalysed the immunoSEQ multiplex PCR reads using MiXCR and keeps one entry per CDR3 protein. The table records 90,000 to 150,000 distinct CDR3 sequences, 85% to 95% of them present only once. The sample was CD4+ T cells from PBMCs. The clonotype comes from a human donor with multiple sclerosis.

The CDR3 spells CSARLAGVRDTQYF. The CDR3 region has the DNA TGCAGTGCTAGACTGGCGGGGGTTCGGGATACGCAGTATTTT. V is TRBV20-1 and J is TRBJ2-3; TRBD2 matches at 7 bases. This CDR3 is 14 amino acids long. The V gene end was trimmed by 2 bases and the J gene end by 6 bases; junction bases not matched to a gene: 8. Per the germline V gene, CDR1 is DFQATT and CDR2 is SNEGSKA (reference sequence).